This T cell receptor (beta chain) comes out of a study of cytomegalovirus exposure and HLA in healthy donors (dated by TCRdb to the late 2010s). Some background on the complete study: According to an earlier analysis of 587 of the donors, about 179 million T cells yielded roughly 110 million unique TCR beta sequences and around 280 Gb of sequence data. An early release covering roughly 580 HLA-typed donors comprised 300 to 350 gigabases of sequencing data and around 80 million unique TCR sequences. Of the approximately 400 genotyped donors, over 70% fell in the genetic ancestry cluster associated with self-reported Caucasian donors. The study aimed to test whether signatures of past pathogen exposure could be identified by cataloging public T cell receptors. The study used immunosequencing to profile the T cell repertoires of some 600 subjects and linked those repertoires to cytomegalovirus serostatus. A separate validation cohort of 100 to 150 different subjects was used in addition to the 666-subject first cohort. To predict cytomegalovirus infection status, the study brought together high-throughput TCR immunosequencing, statistical association of individual TCRs with disease status, and machine learning. To study patterns of TCR occurrence, a later analysis re-analyzed previously published TCR beta repertoires from around 670 donors and added high-resolution HLA genotyping. The later analysis used no new phenotypic data to find candidate immune exposures, relying instead on TCR beta sequences and their occurrence across donors. An earlier analysis of around 540 of the donors applied high-throughput TCR beta sequencing to assess whether each TCR beta V gene segment acted as functional or pseudogenic. Donor age, sex, ethnicity and CMV serostatus were compiled together with the repertoire data. A later genetic analysis used genome-wide SNP genotypes for about 65% of the roughly 670 donors, treating that subset as a discovery cohort. Every repertoire in the discovery cohort had been generated on one and the same sequencing platform. Both class I and class II loci were covered by HLA typing, at four-digit resolution. Typing coverage varied by locus: roughly 620-640 donors for A, B, C, DRB1 and DQB1; roughly 560 for DQA1; around 610 for DPA1; fewer than 480 for DPB1. About five DR-DQ haplotypes were handled as single units for association and clustering because linkage in the cohort was strong. On average, 235,054 unique TCR beta nucleotide sequences were sequenced per donor among a few hundred genotyped donors of the cohort, with roughly 18% of those sequences being non-productive. Overall study results and their limits: The presence/absence analyses assumed that sequencing depth was roughly uniform across donors, and that assumption may not be true. At a false discovery rate of 0.05, a later analysis linked around 15,000 TCR beta sequences to specific HLA alleles. Most TCR sequences were observed very rarely across donors, whereas some public TCRs were present in many individuals. V-gene and J-gene trimming of TCR beta chains was associated with a missense DCLRE1C variant in a later genetic analysis, and the association was replicated in an independent cohort. In both the original and validation cohorts, the classifier was reported to diagnose cytomegalovirus status with high specificity and sensitivity. In a later analysis, the rate of TCR association differed among HLA loci, with DRB1 alleles having the most associated TCRs and HLA-C alleles having the fewest. In the study, 150 to 200 TCR beta chains were listed as associated with cytomegalovirus. When HLA alleles, especially DR and DQ, strongly co-occurred, attributing TCR associations to individual alleles was difficult. Some IMGT-functional V segments, including TRBV6-2 and TRBV6-3, could not be distinguished by the 87-base-pair reads and were therefore excluded. CMV serostatus was the only immune exposure information available for the cohort. In a later analysis, several top co-occurrence clusters were reported to appear linked to parvovirus B19, influenza, CMV and Epstein-Barr virus. This cohort had only TCR beta chains sequenced, and the lack of alpha or paired-chain data limited which features could be detected. The sequencing pipeline was judged likely to have produced a cluster of highly shared sequence variants as a technical artifact. A further reported finding was that TCR beta sequences accurately predicted the HLA-A and HLA-B alleles for most subjects in the first cohort. In a later analysis, most CMV-associated TCR beta chains were found to appear HLA-restricted, with HLA associations seemingly driven largely by CMV exposure. The authors suggested that the approach could potentially be generalized to other disease states and immunological phenotypes. In vitro tests confirmed that a few of the cytomegalovirus-associated TCR beta chains recognize cytomegalovirus antigens. An earlier analysis of around 600 of the donors showed that most TCR beta V segments appeared in productive rearrangements either about 87% or about 30% of the time, which broadly matched IMGT annotations. A later analysis found that HLA-associated TCR beta chains were more clonally expanded and had lower generation probabilities than equally common non-associated chains. Compared with the roughly 720-donor mean, donors in an Asian-associated ancestry cluster had fewer N-insertions in productive TCRs, according to a later genetic analysis. Because HLA typing was unavailable for some donors at each locus, only the typed subset was used in association tests. Because counts were too low, about 15 rarely observed V segments, including chromosome 9 orphons, were left out of the earlier analysis of 500 to 650 of the donors. Linkage disequilibrium might explain the correlated functional status among segregating V segments, but an unknown experimental factor could not be ruled out.

The cohort consisted of more than 650 healthy bone marrow donors. All cohort members were sampled while nominally healthy, although unrecorded immune exposures were likely present. The donor tested CMV seronegative and was one of the 352 seronegative cohort members. A peripheral blood sample was collected from each donor, and TCR beta sequencing was performed on peripheral blood mononuclear cells. Genomic DNA was extracted from the blood cell samples with the Qiagen DNeasy Blood Extraction Kit. Concerning this clone: Its antigen is unknown. Base qualities are not provided; no much larger clone lies one nucleotide away.

The CDR3, from cysteine to phenylalanine, totals 16 residues. Only the CDR3 DNA is retained, 48 bases long and in frame from the first base. Relative to germline, V is missing 6 bases and J is missing 3 bases, with 11 bases of the junction outside any gene match. The germline V gene encodes CDR1 WSHSY and CDR2 SAAADI. The method was the immunoSEQ multiplex PCR assay. For the multiplex PCR, a mixture combining 60 forward primers for TCR Vbeta segments and 13 reverse primers for TCR Jbeta segments was used. The CDR3 region of rearranged TCR beta genes was amplified from genomic DNA with a multiplex PCR assay. Amplified TCR beta libraries were sequenced as 87-base-pair reads on the Illumina HiSeq System. The study's own analysis went as follows. Across the 700 or so repertoires, a later analysis counted 60 million to 90 million unique TCR beta chains, around 11 million of which were shared by at least two donors. Raw reads were error-corrected and collapsed into unique sequences by a nearest-neighbor algorithm in which closely related sequences were merged to remove PCR and sequencing errors. CDR3 sequences were aligned to IMGT reference sequences to assign V, D and J gene segments. For a sequence to be retained, a match of at least six nucleotides to both a V gene segment and a J gene segment was required. Rearrangements were called productive when the CDR3 lacked stop codons and stayed in frame with V and J; all others were non-productive. CDR3 was defined according to IMGT convention as the region running from the second conserved V-encoded cysteine to the conserved J-encoded phenylalanine. The earlier analysis of roughly 590 of the donors excluded sequences that lacked an unambiguous match to a single V gene segment. An earlier analysis of 500 to 700 of the donors classified V segments as functional when productive rearrangements were above 56.7% and as segregating when the standard deviation between donors was above 5%. A statistical classification framework was developed to diagnose cytomegalovirus status using the catalog of TCR beta chain sequences. In a later analysis, V and J genes were assigned by comparing TCR nucleotide sequences against IMGT/GENE-DB human TR gene sequences. The TCRdist pipeline was used in a later analysis to assign CDR3 sequences and most-parsimonious VDJ recombination scenarios. In a later analysis, each TCR beta chain was defined by its CDR3 amino acid sequence together with its V-gene family, and reads without a unique V-gene family were excluded. As a way to deal with suspected cross-contamination and a sequencing artifact, a later analysis dropped 592 nucleotide sequences that were highly shared and had low generation probability. In a later analysis, a clonal expansion index for each public chain was calculated from normalized within-repertoire ranks of inferred template counts. In a later analysis, generation probabilities were computed using a VDJ recombination model fitted to out-of-frame rearrangements, and the results were checked against IGoR. A later analysis scored TCR-TCR, TCR-HLA and TCR-CMV co-occurrence with hypergeometric tests, applying a repertoire-size bias correction to TCR pairs. A later analysis estimated false discovery rates by permuting HLA or CMV assignments 20 times. In a later analysis, co-occurring TCRs were grouped with DBSCAN, and TCRdist sequence similarity was added when clustering was performed within HLA-allele-positive subsets. Co-occurrence clustering excluded repertoires with fewer than 30,000 or more than 120,000 public chains, plus five with anomalous nucleotide sharing. This is the immuneACCESS table as TCRdb keeps it, with only in-frame sequences that have V and J called. A part of the clones is gone; compared with another copy, unresolved V genes explain less than half, and the rest is unexplained. D and trimming were read from the DNA, whereas the V and J calls and clone size are those reported in that table. This sample comprises about 200,000 clones, approximately 80% of them detected only once. The ten biggest clones cover 2.9% of the sample.

The specimen sequenced was PBMCs. The rearranged segments are TRBV10-2 and TRBJ2-7; TRBD2 fits 10 bases in the junction. The source is a man aged 25-45 years in good health and CMV-seronegative. The CDR3 in this case is CASRTSGGAKFYEQYF. The DNA sequence reads TGCGCCAGCAGAACCAGCGGGGGGGCGAAGTTCTACGAGCAGTACTTC.